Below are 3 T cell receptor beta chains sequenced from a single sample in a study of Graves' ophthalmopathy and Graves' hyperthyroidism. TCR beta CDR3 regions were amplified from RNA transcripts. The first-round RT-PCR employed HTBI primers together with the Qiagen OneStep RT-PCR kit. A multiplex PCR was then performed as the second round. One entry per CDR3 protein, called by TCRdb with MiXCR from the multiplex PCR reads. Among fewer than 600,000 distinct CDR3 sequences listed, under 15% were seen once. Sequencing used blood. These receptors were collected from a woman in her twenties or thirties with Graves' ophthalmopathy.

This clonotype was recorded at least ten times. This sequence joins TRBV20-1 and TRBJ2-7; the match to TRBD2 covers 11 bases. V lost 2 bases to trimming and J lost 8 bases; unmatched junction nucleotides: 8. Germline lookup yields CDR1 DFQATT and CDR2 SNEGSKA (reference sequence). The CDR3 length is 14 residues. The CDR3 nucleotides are TGCAGTGCTAGACCTATACTAGCGGGGGAGAAGCAGTACTTC. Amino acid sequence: CSARPILAGEKQYF.

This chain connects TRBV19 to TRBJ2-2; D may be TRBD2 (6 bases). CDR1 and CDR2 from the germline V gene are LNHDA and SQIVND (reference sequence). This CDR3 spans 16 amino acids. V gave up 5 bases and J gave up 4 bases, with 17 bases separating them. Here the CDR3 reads CASSSRRGSVTGELFF. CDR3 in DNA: TGTGCCAGTAGTTCGAGGAGGGGCAGTGTCACCGGGGAGCTGTTTTTT.

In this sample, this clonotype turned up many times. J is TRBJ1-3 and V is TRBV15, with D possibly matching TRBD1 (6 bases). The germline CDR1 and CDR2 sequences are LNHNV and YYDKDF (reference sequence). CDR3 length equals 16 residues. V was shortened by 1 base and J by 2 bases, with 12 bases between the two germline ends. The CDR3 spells CATSRASGAAGNTIYF. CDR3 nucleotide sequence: TGTGCCACCAGCAGAGCCTCGGGGGCGGCTGGAAACACCATATATTTT.